This TCR beta chain was recovered during a study of metastatic and nonmetastatic thyroid tumors. Study details: Repertoires of blood and of tissue (tumor or nodule) from malignant and benign thyroid patients were compared.

This clone was seen a few times. TCRdb re-called the PCR reads through MiXCR. The table lists about 28,000 clones, 16% of them singletons. Patients had received no treatment of any kind before thyroid surgery. After removal of 5 bases from V and 6 bases from J, the junction contained 14 bases not matched to a gene. This CDR3 comprises 16 residues. Germline V gene data show CDR1 as MNHEY and CDR2 as SMNVEV (reference sequence). Sequencing was carried out using blood. V is TRBV27 and J is TRBJ2-7, with TRBD1 matching 9 bases. This sequence originates from a female donor with papillary thyroid cancer or a benign thyroid nodule (not recorded which). Some clones in this sample may be carry-over from other donors' samples. The chain's CDR3 is CASSHIKTGGNAEQYF. The CDR3 DNA is TGTGCCAGCAGTCATATCAAAACAGGGGGCAACGCCGAGCAGTACTTC.